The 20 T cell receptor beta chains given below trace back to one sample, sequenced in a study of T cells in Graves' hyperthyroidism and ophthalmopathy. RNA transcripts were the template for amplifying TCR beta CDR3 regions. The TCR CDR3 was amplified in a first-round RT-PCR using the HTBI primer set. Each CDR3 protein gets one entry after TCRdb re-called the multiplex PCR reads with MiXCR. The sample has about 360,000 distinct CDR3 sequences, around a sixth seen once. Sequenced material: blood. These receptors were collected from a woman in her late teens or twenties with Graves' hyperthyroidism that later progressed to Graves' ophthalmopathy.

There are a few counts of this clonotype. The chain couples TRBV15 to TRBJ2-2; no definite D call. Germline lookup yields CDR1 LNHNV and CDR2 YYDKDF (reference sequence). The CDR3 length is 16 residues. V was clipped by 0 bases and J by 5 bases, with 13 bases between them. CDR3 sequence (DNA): TGTGCCACCAGCAGAGATGAGACAAGCCCTACCGGGGAGCTGTTTTTT. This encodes CATSRDETSPTGELFF. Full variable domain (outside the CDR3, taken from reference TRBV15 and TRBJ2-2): DAMVIQNPRYQVTQFGKPVTLSCSQTLNHNVMYWYQQKSSQAPKLLFHYYDKDFNNEADTPDNFQSRRPNTSFCFLDIRSPGLGDTAMYLCATSRDETSPTGELFFGEGSRLTVL.

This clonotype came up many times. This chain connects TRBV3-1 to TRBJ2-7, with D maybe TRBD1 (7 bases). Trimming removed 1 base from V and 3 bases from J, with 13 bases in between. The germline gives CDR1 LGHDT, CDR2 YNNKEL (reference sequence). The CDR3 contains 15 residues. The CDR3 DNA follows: TGTGCCAGCAGCCAAGTTCAGGGGGGATACTACGAGCAGTACTTC. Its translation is CASSQVQGGYYEQYF.

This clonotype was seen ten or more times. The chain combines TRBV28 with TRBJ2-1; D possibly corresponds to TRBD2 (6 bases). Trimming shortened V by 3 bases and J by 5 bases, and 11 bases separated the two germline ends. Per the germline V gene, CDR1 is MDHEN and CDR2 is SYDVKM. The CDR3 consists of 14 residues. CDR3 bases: TGTGCCAGCAGTTTCGGGGGTCTTGACAATGAGCAGTTCTTC. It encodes CASSFGGLDNEQFF.

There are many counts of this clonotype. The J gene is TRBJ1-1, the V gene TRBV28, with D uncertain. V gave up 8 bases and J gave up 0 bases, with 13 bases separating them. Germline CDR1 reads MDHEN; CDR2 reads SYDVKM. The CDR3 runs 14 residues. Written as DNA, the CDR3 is TGTGCCAGCTGCCTGGAGGCCATGAACACTGAAGCTTTCTTT. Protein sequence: CASCLEAMNTEAFF.

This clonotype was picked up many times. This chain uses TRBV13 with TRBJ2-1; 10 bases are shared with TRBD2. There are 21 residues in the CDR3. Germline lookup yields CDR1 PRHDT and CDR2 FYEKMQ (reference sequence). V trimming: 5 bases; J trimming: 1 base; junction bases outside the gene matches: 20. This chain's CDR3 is CASSIRAREPGLASSYNEQFF. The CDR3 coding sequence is TGTGCCAGCAGCATAAGAGCCAGGGAACCGGGACTAGCGAGTTCCTACAATGAGCAGTTCTTC. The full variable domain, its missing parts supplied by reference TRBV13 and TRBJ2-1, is AAGVIQSPRHLIKEKRETATLKCYPIPRHDTVYWYQQGPGQDPQFLISFYEKMQSDKGSIPDRFSAQQFSDYHSELNMSSLELGDSALYFCASSIRAREPGLASSYNEQFFGPGTRLTVL.

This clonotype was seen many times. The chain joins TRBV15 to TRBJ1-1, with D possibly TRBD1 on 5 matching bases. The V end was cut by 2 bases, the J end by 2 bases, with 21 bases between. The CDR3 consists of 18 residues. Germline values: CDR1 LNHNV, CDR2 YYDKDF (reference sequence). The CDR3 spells CATSRLVTQRQLNTEAFF. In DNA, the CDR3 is TGTGCCACCAGCAGACTCGTCACTCAGAGACAGTTAAACACTGAAGCTTTCTTT.

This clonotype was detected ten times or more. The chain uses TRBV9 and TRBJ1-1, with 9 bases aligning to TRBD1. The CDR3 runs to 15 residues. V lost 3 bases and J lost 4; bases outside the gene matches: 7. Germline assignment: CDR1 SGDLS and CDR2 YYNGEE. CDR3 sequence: CASSGSGQGGTEAFF. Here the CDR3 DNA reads TGTGCCAGCAGCGGCTCGGGACAGGGAGGCACTGAAGCTTTCTTT.

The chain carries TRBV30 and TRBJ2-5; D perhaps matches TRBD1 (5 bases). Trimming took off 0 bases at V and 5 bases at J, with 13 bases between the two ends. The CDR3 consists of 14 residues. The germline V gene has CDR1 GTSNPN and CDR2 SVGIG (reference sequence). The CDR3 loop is CAWSVGTGAETQYF. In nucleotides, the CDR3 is TGTGCCTGGAGTGTGGGTACAGGCGCGGAGACCCAGTACTTC.

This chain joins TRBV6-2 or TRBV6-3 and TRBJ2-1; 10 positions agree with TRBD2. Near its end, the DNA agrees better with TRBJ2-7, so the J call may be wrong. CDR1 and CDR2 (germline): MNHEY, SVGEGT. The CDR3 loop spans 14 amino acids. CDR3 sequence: CASSLAGGDNEQYF. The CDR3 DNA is TGTGCCAGCAGTTTAGCGGGAGGTGACAATGAGCAGTACTTC.

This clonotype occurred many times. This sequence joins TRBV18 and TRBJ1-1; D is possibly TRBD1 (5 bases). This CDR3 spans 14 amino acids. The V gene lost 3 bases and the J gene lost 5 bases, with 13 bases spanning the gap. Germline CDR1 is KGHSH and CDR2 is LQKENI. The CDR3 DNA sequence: TGTGCCAGCTCACCCGCTTCGGGGGGGACTGAAGCTTTCTTT. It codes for CASSPASGGTEAFF.

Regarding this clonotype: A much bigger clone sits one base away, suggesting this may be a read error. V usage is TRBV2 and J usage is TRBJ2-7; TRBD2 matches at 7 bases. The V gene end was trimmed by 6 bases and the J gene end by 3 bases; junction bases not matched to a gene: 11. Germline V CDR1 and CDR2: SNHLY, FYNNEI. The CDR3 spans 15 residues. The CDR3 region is CASSRERLANYEQYF. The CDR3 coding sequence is TGTGCCAGCAGCAGAGAACGACTAGCCAACTACGAGCAGTACTTC.

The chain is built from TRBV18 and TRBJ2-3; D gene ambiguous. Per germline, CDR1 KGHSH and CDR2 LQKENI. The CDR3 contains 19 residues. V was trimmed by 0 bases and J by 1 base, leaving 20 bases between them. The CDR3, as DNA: TGTGCCAGCTCACCACCGGGGAATTGGGCTGGGCCCCGCACAGATACGCAGTATTTT. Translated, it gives CASSPPGNWAGPRTDTQYF.

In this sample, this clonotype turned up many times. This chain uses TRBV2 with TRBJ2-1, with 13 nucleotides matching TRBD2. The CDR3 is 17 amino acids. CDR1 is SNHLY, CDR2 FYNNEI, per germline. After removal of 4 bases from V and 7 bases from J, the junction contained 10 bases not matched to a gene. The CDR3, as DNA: TGTGCCAGCAGTGGCCCAGGACTAGCGGGAGTTAGAAATGAGCAGTTCTTC. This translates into CASSGPGLAGVRNEQFF.

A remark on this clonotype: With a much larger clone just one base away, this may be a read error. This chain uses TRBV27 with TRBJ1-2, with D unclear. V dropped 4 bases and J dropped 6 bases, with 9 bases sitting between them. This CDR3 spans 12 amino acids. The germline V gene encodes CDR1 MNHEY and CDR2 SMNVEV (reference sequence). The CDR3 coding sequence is TGTGCCAGCAGTTCAGAAGGGAATGGCTACACCTTC. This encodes CASSSEGNGYTF.

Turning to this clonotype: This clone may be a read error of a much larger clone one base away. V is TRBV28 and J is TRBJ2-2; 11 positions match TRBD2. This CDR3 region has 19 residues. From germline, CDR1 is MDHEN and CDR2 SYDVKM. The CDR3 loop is CASSRLLSGRAGETGELLF. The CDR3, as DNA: TGTGCCAGCAGCCGCCTACTTAGCGGGAGGGCCGGAGAGACCGGGGAGCTGCTTTTT.

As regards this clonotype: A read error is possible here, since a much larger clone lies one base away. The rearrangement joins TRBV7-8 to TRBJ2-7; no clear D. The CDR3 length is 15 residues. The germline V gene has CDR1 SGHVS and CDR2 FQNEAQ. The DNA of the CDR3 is TGTGCCAGCAGCTTACTACACCATCACTCCTACGAGCGGTACTTC. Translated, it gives CASSLLHHHSYERYF.

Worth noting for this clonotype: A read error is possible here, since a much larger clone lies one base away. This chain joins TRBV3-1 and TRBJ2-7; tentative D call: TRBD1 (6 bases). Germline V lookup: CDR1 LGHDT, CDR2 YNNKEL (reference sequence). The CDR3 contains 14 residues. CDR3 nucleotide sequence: TGTGCCAGCAGCCCCCGGGACAAATCCTACGAGCCGTACTTC. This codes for CASSPRDKSYEPYF.

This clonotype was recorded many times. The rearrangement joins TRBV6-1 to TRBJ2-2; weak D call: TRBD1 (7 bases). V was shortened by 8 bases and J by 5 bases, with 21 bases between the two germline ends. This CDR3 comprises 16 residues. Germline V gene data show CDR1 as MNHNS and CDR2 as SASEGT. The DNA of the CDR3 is TGTGCCAGCCAGGAGGGACAGTTAGAACTGACCGGGGAGCTGTTTTTT. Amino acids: CASQEGQLELTGELFF.

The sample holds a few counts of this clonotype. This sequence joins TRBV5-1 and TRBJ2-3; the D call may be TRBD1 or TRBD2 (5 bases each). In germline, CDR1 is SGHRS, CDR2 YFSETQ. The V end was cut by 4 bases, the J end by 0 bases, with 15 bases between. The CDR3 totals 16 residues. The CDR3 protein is CASSPSGRVSTDTQYF. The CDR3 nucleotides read TGCGCCAGCAGCCCGAGCGGCAGGGTGAGCACAGATACGCAGTATTTT.

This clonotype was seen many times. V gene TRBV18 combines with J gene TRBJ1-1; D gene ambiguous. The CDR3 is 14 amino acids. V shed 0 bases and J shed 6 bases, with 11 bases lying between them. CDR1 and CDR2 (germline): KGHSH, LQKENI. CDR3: CASSPPARRAEAFF. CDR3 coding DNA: TGTGCCAGCTCACCACCGGCGCGACGAGCTGAAGCTTTCTTT.